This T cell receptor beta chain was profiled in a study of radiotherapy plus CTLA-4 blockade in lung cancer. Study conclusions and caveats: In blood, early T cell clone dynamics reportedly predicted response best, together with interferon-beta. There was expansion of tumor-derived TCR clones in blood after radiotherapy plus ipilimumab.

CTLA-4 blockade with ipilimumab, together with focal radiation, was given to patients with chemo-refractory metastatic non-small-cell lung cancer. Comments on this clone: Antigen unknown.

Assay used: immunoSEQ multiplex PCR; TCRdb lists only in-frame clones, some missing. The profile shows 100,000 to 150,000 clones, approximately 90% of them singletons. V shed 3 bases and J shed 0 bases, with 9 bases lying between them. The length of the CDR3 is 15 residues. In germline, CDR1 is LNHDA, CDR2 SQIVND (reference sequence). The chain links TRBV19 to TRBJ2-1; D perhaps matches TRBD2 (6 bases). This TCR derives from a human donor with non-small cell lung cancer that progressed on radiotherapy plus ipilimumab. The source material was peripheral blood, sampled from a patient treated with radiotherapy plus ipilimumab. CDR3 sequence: CASSMRRASYNEQFF. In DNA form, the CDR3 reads TGTGCCAGTAGTATGCGGAGGGCCTCCTACAATGAGCAGTTCTTC. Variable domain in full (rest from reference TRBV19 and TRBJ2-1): DGGITQSPKYLFRKEGQNVTLSCEQNLNHDAMYWYRQDPGQGLRLIYYSQIVNDFQKGDIAEGYSVSREKKESFPLTVTSAQKNPTAFYLCASSMRRASYNEQFFGPGTRLTVL.